This entry lists 10 T cell receptor beta chains sequenced from one sample in a study of read filtering for tumor transcriptome and immune sequencing. This library used around 400 ng RNA and molecular barcoded adaptors spanning alpha/delta and beta/gamma chains. From the reads, TCRdb called clonotypes with MiXCR, one entry per CDR3 protein. The table has approximately 43,000 distinct CDR3 sequences, 13% seen once. Sample: a population of CD138-negative cells sorted from bone marrow. All receptors derive from a donor at least 40 years old with multiple myeloma.

This clonotype occurred many times. J is TRBJ1-5 and V is TRBV6-6; D gene uncertain. CDR1 is MNHNY, CDR2 SVGAGI, per germline (reference sequence). The CDR3 is made up of 16 amino acids. Trimming took 5 bases from V and 0 from J, leaving 14 bases between them. CDR3 nucleotides: TGTGCCAGCAGTCCCTTCGGAGGCGATAGCAATCAGCCCCAGCATTTT. It specifies CASSPFGGDSNQPQHF.

This clonotype was seen ten or more times. The chain uses TRBV24-1 and TRBJ2-2; 11 bases map to TRBD1. J lost 5 bases, V lost 10 bases, and 5 bases had no gene match. The length of the CDR3 is 14 residues. Germline V gene lookup returns CDR1 KGHDR and CDR2 SFDVKD. The CDR3 reads CATTGTGGTGELFF. The CDR3 DNA is TGTGCCACTACCGGGACAGGGGGAACCGGGGAGCTGTTTTTT.

In its sample, this clonotype was seen many times. A much larger clone differs from this one at a single base, so this may be a read error. V usage is TRBV6-2 or TRBV6-3 and J usage is TRBJ2-1; 9 nucleotides match TRBD2. Germline V CDR1 and CDR2: MNHEY, SVGEGT. This CDR3 is 15 amino acids long. DNA for the CDR3: TGTGCCAGCAGTTACGGGACTAGCAGGGTCAATGGGCAGTTCTTC. Residues: CASSYGTSRVNGQFF.

This clonotype was counted at least ten times. V is TRBV20-1 and J is TRBJ2-2; 9 nucleotides line up with TRBD2. V was pared by 5 bases and J by 1 base, with 14 bases of the junction left unmatched. Germline CDR1 DFQATT, CDR2 SNEGSKA (reference sequence). The CDR3 totals 18 residues. The CDR3 sequence is CSAWQLAGRGGNTGELFF. The CDR3 DNA reads as TGCAGTGCTTGGCAGCTAGCGGGAAGAGGGGGGAACACCGGGGAGCTGTTTTTT.

This clonotype was seen ten or more times. The chain combines TRBV19 with TRBJ2-7, with D perhaps assigned TRBD1 or TRBD2 (5 bases each). Trimming removed 5 bases from V and 2 bases from J, with 16 bases in between. This CDR3 has 15 residues. CDR1 is LNHDA, CDR2 SQIVND, per germline (reference sequence). The CDR3 bases are TGTGCCAGTAGTGAAACCACCGGGACGACCTACGAGCAGTACTTC. Translated: CASSETTGTTYEQYF. The variable domain in full, completed from reference TRBV19 and TRBJ2-7, reads DGGITQSPKYLFRKEGQNVTLSCEQNLNHDAMYWYRQDPGQGLRLIYYSQIVNDFQKGDIAEGYSVSREKKESFPLTVTSAQKNPTAFYLCASSETTGTTYEQYFGPGTRLTVT.

This clonotype was seen ten or more times. V and J are TRBV6-5 and TRBJ2-4; D is undetermined. Germline-derived CDR1 and CDR2 are MNHEY and SVGAGI. Trimming shortened V by 6 bases and J by 6 bases, and 15 bases separated the two germline ends. CDR3 length: 14 residues. Here the CDR3 DNA reads TGTGCCAGCAGCCTAACCGGTTCGAGAAACATTCAGTACTTC. This codes for CASSLTGSRNIQYF.

Notes on this clonotype: This likely stems from a read error, as it lies one base from a far larger clone. V is TRBV12-3 or TRBV12-4 and J is TRBJ2-2; TRBD1 is a possible D gene (6 bases). The CDR3 runs to 18 residues. The DNA of the CDR3 is TGTGCCAGCAGTTTCTCGCCTGGGGACATACCGAACACCGGGGTGCTGTTTTTT. Its translation is CASSFSPGDIPNTGVLFF.

The V and J genes are TRBV5-4 and TRBJ1-5; 9 bases line up with TRBD1. This CDR3 region has 15 residues. The ends lost 3 bases at V and 6 bases at J; junction bases unmatched: 7. The germline V gene encodes CDR1 SGHNT and CDR2 YYREEE (reference sequence). CDR3 DNA: TGTGCCAGCAGCTCCGGACAGGGGCCCCCTCAGCCCCAGCATTTT. Its translation is CASSSGQGPPQPQHF.

This clonotype has ten or more counts. A read error may explain this, as a much larger clone is one base away. V usage is TRBV19 and J usage is TRBJ2-1; D may be TRBD1 (6 bases). The CDR3 runs 15 residues. Germline V gene lookup returns CDR1 LNHDA and CDR2 SQIVND (reference sequence). CDR3 sequence (DNA): TGTGCCAGTAGTATACAGGACAGCTCCTACAATGAGCAGCTCTTC. Translating it yields CASSIQDSSYNEQLF.

In its sample, this clonotype was seen many times. This chain uses TRBV13 with TRBJ2-6, with D possibly matching TRBD2 (6 bases). The CDR3 extends over 17 amino acids. The V end lost 6 bases, the J end lost 3 bases, and 18 bases lay between the germline ends. From germline, CDR1 is PRHDT and CDR2 FYEKMQ (reference sequence). CDR3 nucleotide sequence: TGTGCCAGCAGTCGCCCGGGACTTCTTTATGGGGCCAACGTCCTGACTTTC. This gives the protein CASSRPGLLYGANVLTF.